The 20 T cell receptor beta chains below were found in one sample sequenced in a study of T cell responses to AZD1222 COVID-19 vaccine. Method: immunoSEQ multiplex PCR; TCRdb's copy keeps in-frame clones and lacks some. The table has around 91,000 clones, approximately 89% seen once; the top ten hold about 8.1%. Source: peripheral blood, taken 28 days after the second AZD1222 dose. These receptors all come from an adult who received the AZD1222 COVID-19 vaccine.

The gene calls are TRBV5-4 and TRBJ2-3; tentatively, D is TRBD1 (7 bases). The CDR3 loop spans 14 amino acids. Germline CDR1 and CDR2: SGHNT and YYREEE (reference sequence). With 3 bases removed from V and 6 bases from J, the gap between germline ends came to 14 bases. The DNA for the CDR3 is TGTGCCAGCAGCTCCAGGGGGGCTGGGGATACGCAGTATTTT. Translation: CASSSRGAGDTQYF.

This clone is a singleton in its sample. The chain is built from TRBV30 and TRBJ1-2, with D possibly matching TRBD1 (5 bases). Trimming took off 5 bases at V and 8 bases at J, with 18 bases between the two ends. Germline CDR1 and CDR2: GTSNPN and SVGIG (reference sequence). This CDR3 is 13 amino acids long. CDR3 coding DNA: TGTGCCTGGGACCCCCTCCAGGGTAACGGCTACACCTTC. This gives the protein CAWDPLQGNGYTF.

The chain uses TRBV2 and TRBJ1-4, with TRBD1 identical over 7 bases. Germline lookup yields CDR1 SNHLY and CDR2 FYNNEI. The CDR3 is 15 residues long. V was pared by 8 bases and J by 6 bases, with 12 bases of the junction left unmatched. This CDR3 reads CASLLWGTEDEKLFF. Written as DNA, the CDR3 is TGTGCCAGCCTATTATGGGGGACAGAGGATGAAAAACTGTTTTTT.

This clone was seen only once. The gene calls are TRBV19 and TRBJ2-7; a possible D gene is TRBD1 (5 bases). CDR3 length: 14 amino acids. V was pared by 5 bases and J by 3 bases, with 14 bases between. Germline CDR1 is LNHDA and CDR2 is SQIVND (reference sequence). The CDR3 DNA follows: TGTGCCAGTAGTCCCAGGGCCTCAGACTACGAGCAGTACTTC. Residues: CASSPRASDYEQYF.

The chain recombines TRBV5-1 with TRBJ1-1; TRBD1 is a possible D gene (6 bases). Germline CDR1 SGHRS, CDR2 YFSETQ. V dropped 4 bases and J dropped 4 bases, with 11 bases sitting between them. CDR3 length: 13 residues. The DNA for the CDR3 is TGCGCCAGCAGCCCGGGGGCCACCACTGAAGCTTTCTTT. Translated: CASSPGATTEAFF.

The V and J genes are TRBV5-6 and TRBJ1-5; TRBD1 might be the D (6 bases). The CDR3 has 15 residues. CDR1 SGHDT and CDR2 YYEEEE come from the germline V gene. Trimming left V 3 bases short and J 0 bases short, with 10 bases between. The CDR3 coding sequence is TGTGCCAGCAGCTGGGGGGGCTATAGCAATCAGCCCCAGCATTTT. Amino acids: CASSWGGYSNQPQHF.

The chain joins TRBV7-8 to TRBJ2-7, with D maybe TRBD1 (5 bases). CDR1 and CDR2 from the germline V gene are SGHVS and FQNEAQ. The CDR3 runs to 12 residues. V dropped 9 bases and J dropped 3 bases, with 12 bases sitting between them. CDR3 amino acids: CASYLDSYEQYF. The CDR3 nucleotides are TGTGCCAGTTACCTAGACAGCTACGAGCAGTACTTC.

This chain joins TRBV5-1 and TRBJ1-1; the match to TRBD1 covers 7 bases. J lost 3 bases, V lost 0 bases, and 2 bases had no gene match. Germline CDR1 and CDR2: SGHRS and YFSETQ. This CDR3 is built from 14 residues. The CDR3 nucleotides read TGCGCCAGCAGCTTGGGACAGGGCTACACTGAAGCTTTCTTT. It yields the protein CASSLGQGYTEAFF.

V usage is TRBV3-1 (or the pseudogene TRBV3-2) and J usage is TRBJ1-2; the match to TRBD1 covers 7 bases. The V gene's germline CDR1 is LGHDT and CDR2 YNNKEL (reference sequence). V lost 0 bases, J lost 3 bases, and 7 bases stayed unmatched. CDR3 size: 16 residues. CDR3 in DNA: TGTGCCAGCAGCCAAGATAGCACAGGGGAGCACTATGGCTACACCTTC. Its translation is CASSQDSTGEHYGYTF.

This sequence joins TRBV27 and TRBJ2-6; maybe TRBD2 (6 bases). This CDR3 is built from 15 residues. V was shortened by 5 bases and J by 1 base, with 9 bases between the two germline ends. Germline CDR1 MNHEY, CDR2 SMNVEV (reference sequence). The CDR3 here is CASSPRGSGANVLTF. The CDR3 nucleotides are TGTGCCAGCAGTCCCCGGGGGTCTGGGGCCAACGTCCTGACTTTC.

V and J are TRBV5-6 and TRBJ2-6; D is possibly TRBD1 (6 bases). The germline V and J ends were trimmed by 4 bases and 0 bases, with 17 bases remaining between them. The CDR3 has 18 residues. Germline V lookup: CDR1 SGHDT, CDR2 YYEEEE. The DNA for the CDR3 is TGTGCCAGCAGCATCCTCCAGGGGTCCCTCTCTGGGGCCAACGTCCTGACTTTC. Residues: CASSILQGSLSGANVLTF.

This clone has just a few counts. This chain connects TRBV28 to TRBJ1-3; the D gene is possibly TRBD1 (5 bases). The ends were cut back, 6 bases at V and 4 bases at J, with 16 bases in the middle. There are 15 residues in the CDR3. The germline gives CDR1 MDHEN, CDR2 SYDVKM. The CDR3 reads CASRKAQGAGNTIYF. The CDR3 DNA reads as TGTGCCAGCAGAAAGGCCCAAGGGGCAGGAAACACCATATATTTT.

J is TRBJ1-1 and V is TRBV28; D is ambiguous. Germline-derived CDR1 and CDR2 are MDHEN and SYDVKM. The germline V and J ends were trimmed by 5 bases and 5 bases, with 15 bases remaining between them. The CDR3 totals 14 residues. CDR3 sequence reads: CASSPPSRGTEAFF. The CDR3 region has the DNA TGTGCCAGCAGTCCACCATCCCGCGGGACTGAAGCTTTCTTT.

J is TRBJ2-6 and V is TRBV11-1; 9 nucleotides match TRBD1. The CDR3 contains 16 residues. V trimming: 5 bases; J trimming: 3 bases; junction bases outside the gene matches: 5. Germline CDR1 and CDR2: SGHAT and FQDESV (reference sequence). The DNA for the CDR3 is TGTGCCAGCAGCCAGACAGGGGGTAGTGGGGCCAACGTCCTGACTTTC. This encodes CASSQTGGSGANVLTF.

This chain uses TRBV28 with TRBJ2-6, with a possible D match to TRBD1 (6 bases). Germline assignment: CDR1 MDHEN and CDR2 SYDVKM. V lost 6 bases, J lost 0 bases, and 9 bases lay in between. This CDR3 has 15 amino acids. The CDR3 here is CASSKGGSGANVLTF. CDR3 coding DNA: TGTGCCAGCAGCAAAGGGGGCTCTGGGGCCAACGTCCTGACTTTC.

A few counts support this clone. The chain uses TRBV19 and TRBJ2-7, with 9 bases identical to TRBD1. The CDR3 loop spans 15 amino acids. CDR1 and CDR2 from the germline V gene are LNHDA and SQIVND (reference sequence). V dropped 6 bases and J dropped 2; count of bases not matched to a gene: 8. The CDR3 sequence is CASRYSGTGTYEQYF. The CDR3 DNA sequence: TGTGCCAGTAGGTACTCCGGGACAGGGACCTACGAGCAGTACTTC.

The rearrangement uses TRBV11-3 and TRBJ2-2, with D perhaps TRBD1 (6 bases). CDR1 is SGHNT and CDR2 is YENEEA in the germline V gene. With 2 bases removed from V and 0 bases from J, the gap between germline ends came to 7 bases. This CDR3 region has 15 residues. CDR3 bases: TGTGCCAGCAGCTTACAGGGGTCGAACACCGGGGAGCTGTTTTTT. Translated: CASSLQGSNTGELFF.

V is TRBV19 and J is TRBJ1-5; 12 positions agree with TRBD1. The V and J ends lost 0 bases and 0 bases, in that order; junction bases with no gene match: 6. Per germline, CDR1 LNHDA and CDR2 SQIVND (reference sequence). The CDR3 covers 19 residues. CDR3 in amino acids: CASSIDRDRGLYSNQPQHF. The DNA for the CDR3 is TGTGCCAGTAGTATAGATCGGGACAGGGGGCTTTATAGCAATCAGCCCCAGCATTTT.

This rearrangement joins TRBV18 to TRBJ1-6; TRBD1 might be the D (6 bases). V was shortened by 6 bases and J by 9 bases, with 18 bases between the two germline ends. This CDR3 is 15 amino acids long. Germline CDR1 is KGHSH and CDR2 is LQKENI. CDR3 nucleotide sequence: TGTGCCAGCTCGTCCATCTCGGGGGGCAGTTCACCCCTCCACTTT. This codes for CASSSISGGSSPLHF.

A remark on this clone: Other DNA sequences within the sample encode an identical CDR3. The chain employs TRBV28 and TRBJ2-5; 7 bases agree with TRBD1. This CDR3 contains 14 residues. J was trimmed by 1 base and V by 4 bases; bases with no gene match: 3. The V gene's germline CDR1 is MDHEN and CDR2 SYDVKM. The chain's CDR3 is CASSSGTVQETQYF. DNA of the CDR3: TGTGCCAGCAGTTCCGGGACAGTCCAAGAGACCCAGTACTTC.